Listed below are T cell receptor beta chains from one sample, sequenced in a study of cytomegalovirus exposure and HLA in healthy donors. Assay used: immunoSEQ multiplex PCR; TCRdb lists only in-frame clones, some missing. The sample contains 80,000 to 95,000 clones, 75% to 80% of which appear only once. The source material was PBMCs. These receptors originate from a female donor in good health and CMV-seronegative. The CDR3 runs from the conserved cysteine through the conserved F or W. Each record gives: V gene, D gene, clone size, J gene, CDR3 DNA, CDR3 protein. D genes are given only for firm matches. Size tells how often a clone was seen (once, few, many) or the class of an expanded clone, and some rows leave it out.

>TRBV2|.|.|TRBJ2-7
TGTGCCAGCAGTGAAGATAGAACCTACGAGCAGTACTTC
CASSEDRTYEQYF
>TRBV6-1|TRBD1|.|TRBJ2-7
TGTGCCAGCAGTGTACAGGGGGGTAGCGAGCAGTACTTC
CASSVQGGSEQYF
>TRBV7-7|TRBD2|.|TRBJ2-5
TGTGCTAGCAGCTTAGAGGGCGAGCGGGGAGGACAAGAGACCCAGTACTTC
CASSLEGERGGQETQYF
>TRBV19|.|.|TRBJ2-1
TGTGCCAGTAGTAAACTAAGCTCCTACAATGAGCAGTTCTTC
CASSKLSSYNEQFF
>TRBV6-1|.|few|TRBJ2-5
TGTGCCAGCAGCCGACTAGTTGAAGAGACCCAGTACTTC
CASSRLVEETQYF
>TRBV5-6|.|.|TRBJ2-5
TGTGCCAGCAGCCCACTCGGTGGGCTGGAGACCCAGTACTTC
CASSPLGGLETQYF
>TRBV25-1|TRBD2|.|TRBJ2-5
TGTGCCAGCAGTCCTACGGCTAGCGGGACGGAAGAGACCCAGTACTTC
CASSPTASGTEETQYF
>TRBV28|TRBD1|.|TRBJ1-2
TGTGCCAGCTCTCCGAACAGGGGGCAGAACTATGGCTACACCTTC
CASSPNRGQNYGYTF
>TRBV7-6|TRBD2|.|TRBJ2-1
TGTGCCAGCAGCTTAGGACTAGCGGGCGAGCAGTTCTTC
CASSLGLAGEQFF
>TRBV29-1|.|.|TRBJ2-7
TGCAGCGTTGGAGGTCAGAAGAGCTCCTACGAGCAGTACTTC
CSVGGQKSSYEQYF
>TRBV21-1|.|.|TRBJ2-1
TGTGCCAGCGGACTTCCCCCTCCCCACAATGAGCAGTTCTTC
CASGLPPPHNEQFF
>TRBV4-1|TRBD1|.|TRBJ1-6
TGCGCCAGCAGCCATGGTTTAGGGGGCGATATGAATTCACCCCTCCACTTT
CASSHGLGGDMNSPLHF
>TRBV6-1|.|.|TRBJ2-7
TGTGCCAGCAGTGAAAGGGGGTCCCTCTCCTACGAGCAGTACTTC
CASSERGSLSYEQYF
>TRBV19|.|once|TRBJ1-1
TGTGCCAGTAAGGGAGGGGCTGTGGACACTGAAGCTTTCTTT
CASKGGAVDTEAFF
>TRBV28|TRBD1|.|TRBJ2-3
TGTGCCAGCAGGAATGGACAGGTCAGCACAGATACGCAGTATTTT
CASRNGQVSTDTQYF
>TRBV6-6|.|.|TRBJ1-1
TGTGCCAGCAGGGCACAGGGTAAGGACACTGAAGCTTTCTTT
CASRAQGKDTEAFF
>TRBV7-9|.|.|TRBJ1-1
TGTGCCAGCAGCTTAGCGCTGGGGGGGGGAAGGGCTGAAGCTTTCTTT
CASSLALGGGRAEAFF
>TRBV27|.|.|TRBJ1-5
TGTGCCAGCAGTGTCAGGGTGAACCAGCCCCAGCATTTT
CASSVRVNQPQHF
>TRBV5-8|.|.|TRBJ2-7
TGTGCCAGCAGCCTCGTTCAGGGGTTCGAGCAGTACTTC
CASSLVQGFEQYF
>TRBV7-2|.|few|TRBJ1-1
TGTGCCAGCAGCTTCGGAGGGGCGAGGAACACTGAAGCTTTCTTT
CASSFGGARNTEAFF
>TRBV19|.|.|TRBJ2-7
TGTGCCAGTTCCGGGACTTCCTACGAGCAGTACTTC
CASSGTSYEQYF
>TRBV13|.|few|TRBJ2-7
TGTGCCAGCAGCTCCGCTACCTACGAGCAGTACTTC
CASSSATYEQYF
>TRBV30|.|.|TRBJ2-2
TGTGCCTGGGCCGGGACATCTAACACCGGGGAGCTGTTTTTT
CAWAGTSNTGELFF
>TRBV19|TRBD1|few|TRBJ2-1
TGTGCCAGTAGTATCGTTGGGAGTCGAACAGGGGGCATCCCGCACAATGAGCAGTTCTTC
CASSIVGSRTGGIPHNEQFF
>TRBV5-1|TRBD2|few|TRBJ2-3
TGCGCCAGCAGGGGACTAGCGGGTTCCACAGATACGCAGTATTTT
CASRGLAGSTDTQYF
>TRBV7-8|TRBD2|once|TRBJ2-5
TGTGCCAGCAGCTTAGAGGGACTAGCGGGGGGCAGGGGAGAGACCCAGTACTTC
CASSLEGLAGGRGETQYF
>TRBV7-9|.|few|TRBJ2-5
TGTGCCAGCAGCTTTAGTAGCGAAGAGACCCAGTACTTC
CASSFSSEETQYF
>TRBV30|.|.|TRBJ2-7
TGTGCCTGGAGTGTAAAGGGGGGGTCCTACGAGCAGTACTTC
CAWSVKGGSYEQYF
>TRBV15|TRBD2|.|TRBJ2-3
TGTGCCACCAGCAGGGACATAGCGGGAGGGGGAGATACGCAGTATTTT
CATSRDIAGGGDTQYF
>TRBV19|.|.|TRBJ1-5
TGTGCCAGTAGTATGGTCTTGGGGCAGGGCTATCAGCCCCAGCATTTT
CASSMVLGQGYQPQHF
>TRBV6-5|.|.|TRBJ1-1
TGTGCCAGCAGCAGAGGCCGGACTGAAGCTTTCTTT
CASSRGRTEAFF
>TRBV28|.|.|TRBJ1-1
TGTGCCAGCACCCAGGGCTCGCTGGTGAACACTGAAGCTTTCTTT
CASTQGSLVNTEAFF
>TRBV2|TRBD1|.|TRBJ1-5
TGTGCCAGCAGTGCGGGACAGGGGGAAAATCAGCCCCAGCATTTT
CASSAGQGENQPQHF
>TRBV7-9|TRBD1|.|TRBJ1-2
TGTGCCAGCAGCATAGGGACAGGGGAAACGTATGGCTACACCTTC
CASSIGTGETYGYTF
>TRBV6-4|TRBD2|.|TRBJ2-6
TGTGCCAGCAGTGAGACTAGCGGCTCTGGGGCCAACGTCCTGACTTTC
CASSETSGSGANVLTF
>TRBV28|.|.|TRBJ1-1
TGTGCCAGCATCCTCCTGGGGCCTAATGAAGCTTTCTTT
CASILLGPNEAFF
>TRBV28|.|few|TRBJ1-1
TGTGCCAGCAGTTTATCTTGGAACACTGAAGCTTTCTTT
CASSLSWNTEAFF
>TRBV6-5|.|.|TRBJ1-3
TGTGCCAGCAGTTACTCGGGCGTTCTCTCTGGAAACACCATATATTTT
CASSYSGVLSGNTIYF
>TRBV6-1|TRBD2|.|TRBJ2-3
TGTGTCAGCAGTGGGGCCGGACTAGCCCCAGAGAAAGATACGCAGTATTTT
CVSSGAGLAPEKDTQYF
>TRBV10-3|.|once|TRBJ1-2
TGTGCCATCAGTGAGTCCTCCTATGGCTACACCTTC
CAISESSYGYTF
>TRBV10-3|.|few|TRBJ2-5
TGTGCCATCAGCATCAGGGAGACCCAGTACTTC
CAISIRETQYF
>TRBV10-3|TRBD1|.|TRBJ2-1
TGTGCCATCAGTGCCCCGGAGGACAGGGGACGCGATGAGCAGTTCTTC
CAISAPEDRGRDEQFF
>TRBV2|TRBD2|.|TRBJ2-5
TGTGCCAGCAGCGGGGGGGGAGGGGAGACCCAGTACTTC
CASSGGGGETQYF
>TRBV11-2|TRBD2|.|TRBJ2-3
TGTGCCAGCAGCCGTAGTAGACTAGCGGGCCCCCGCGGTGATACGCAGTATTTT
CASSRSRLAGPRGDTQYF
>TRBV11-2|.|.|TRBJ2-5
TGTGCCAGCAGCTTAGATCTTTGGACTGGGAAAGAGACCCAGTACTTC
CASSLDLWTGKETQYF
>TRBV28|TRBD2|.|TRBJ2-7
TGTGCCAGCAGTCCCCCGGGGGGGCCAAGCTCCTACGAGCAGTACTTC
CASSPPGGPSSYEQYF
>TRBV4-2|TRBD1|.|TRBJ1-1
TGTGCCAGCAGCCAAGATATTGGGACAGCGAACACTGAAGCTTTCTTT
CASSQDIGTANTEAFF
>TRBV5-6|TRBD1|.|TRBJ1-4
TGTGCCAGCAGCTTCGACCGGGACAGGGGGCGGACTAATGAAAAACTGTTTTTT
CASSFDRDRGRTNEKLFF
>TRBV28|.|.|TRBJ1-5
TGTGCCAGCAGTTCCCCACAGGGATCTCAGCCCCAGCATTTT
CASSSPQGSQPQHF
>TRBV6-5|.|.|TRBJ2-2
TGTGCCAGCAGTTACGAGGAGGGAACCGGGGAGCTGTTTTTT
CASSYEEGTGELFF
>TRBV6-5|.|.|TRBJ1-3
TGTGCCAGCAGTTATAGTCGAGGGGGAAACACCATATATTTT
CASSYSRGGNTIYF
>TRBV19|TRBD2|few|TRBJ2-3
TGTGCCAGTAGCCAAGCGGGTGGCGGGGGTACAGATACGCAGTATTTT
CASSQAGGGGTDTQYF
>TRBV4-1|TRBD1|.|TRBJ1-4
TGCGCCAGCAGCCAAGATCAAGTACAGGGGCTTGCAACTAATGAAAAACTGTTTTTT
CASSQDQVQGLATNEKLFF
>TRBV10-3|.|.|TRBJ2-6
TGTGCCATCAGCTTACAGCCCTCTGGGGCCAACGTCCTGACTTTC
CAISLQPSGANVLTF
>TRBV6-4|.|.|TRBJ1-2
TGTGCCAGCAGCCCGTCGGCAGGGGCGGTCTATGGCTACACCTTC
CASSPSAGAVYGYTF
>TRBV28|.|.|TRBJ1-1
TGTGCCAGCAATAGACAGCTATACACTGAAGCTTTCTTT
CASNRQLYTEAFF
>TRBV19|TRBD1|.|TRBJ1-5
TGTGCCAGTAGTATCGGACAGGGGGTTCAGCCCCAGCATTTT
CASSIGQGVQPQHF
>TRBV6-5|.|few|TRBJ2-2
TGTGCCAGCACTTGGCAGGGTATAAACACCGGAGAGCTGTTTTTT
CASTWQGINTGELFF
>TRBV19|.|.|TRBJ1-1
TGTGCCAGTACCCCACTCAAGGGTACGGGACAGAACACTGAAGCTTTCTTT
CASTPLKGTGQNTEAFF
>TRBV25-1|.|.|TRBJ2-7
TGTGCCAGCAGTGAATACGGGACTGGCTCCCACGAGCAGTACTTC
CASSEYGTGSHEQYF